The present entry profiles one T cell receptor beta chain with its context. This record belongs to a study of cytomegalovirus exposure and HLA in healthy donors. The PCR was carried out with 60 Vbeta primers and 13 Jbeta primers. Here immunoSEQ multiplex PCR was the method, and the copy in TCRdb shows in-frame clones only, minus some. In the table there are about 130,000 clones, 75% to 85% of which are singletons. The trim removed 0 bases at V and 6 bases at J, leaving 13 bases unmatched. The CDR3 is made up of 18 amino acids. Germline lookup yields CDR1 LGHNA and CDR2 YSLEER. The sequencing input was PBMCs. The clonotype originates from a man aged 25-45 years in good health and CMV-seronegative. V is TRBV4-3 and J is TRBJ2-3, with TRBD2 matching 9 bases. The CDR3 sequence is CASSQEGKAGGCTDTQYF. CDR3 sequence (DNA): TGCGCCAGCAGCCAAGAAGGGAAAGCGGGGGGATGTACCGATACGCAGTATTTT.